A selection of T cell receptor beta chains follows, all from one sample in a study of cytomegalovirus exposure and HLA in healthy donors. The repertoire was sequenced with immunoSEQ multiplex PCR; TCRdb's copy has only in-frame clones and lacks some. The sample has approximately 160,000 clones, about 81% seen once; the top ten hold roughly 2%. The sequencing input was PBMCs. The receptors originated from a woman aged 18-29 years in good health and CMV-seronegative. Both conserved end residues are part of each CDR3. Fields, in order: clone size, J gene, CDR3 length, V gene, D gene, CDR3 DNA, CDR3 protein. A D gene is named only where the DNA matches it firmly. Size is stated for part of the rows, as once, few or many counts, or as a class when the clone is expanded.

size: -; J: TRBJ2-1; length: 17; V: TRBV5-1; D: -; DNA: TGCGCCAGCAGCTTGACCCCACCCCGCTCCGGCTACAATGAGCAGTTCTTC; CDR3: CASSLTPPRSGYNEQFF
size: -; J: TRBJ2-2; length: 16; V: TRBV7-3; D: TRBD2; DNA: TGTGCCAGCAGCGGCTCGAGCGGGAATTTACCCGGGGAGCTGTTTTTT; CDR3: CASSGSSGNLPGELFF
size: -; J: TRBJ2-3; length: 16; V: TRBV6-4; D: TRBD2; DNA: TGTGCCAGCAGCCCCGGGGAGCGGGGGGACACAGATACGCAGTATTTT; CDR3: CASSPGERGDTDTQYF
size: -; J: TRBJ1-4; length: 14; V: TRBV27; D: TRBD1; DNA: TGTGCCAGCAGATCGGGACAGGGGCCCGAAAAACTGTTTTTT; CDR3: CASRSGQGPEKLFF
size: -; J: TRBJ2-7; length: 14; V: TRBV11-2; D: TRBD2; DNA: TGTGCCAGCAGCTTAACTAGCGGGAGTTACGAGCAGTACTTC; CDR3: CASSLTSGSYEQYF
size: -; J: TRBJ1-4; length: 13; V: TRBV30; D: -; DNA: TGTGCCTGGAGTGTACAAGTGTTCGAAAAACTGTTTTTT; CDR3: CAWSVQVFEKLFF
size: -; J: TRBJ1-4; length: 13; V: TRBV4-1; D: -; DNA: TGCGCCAGCAGCCAAGGCGGAAATGAAAAACTGTTTTTT; CDR3: CASSQGGNEKLFF
size: once; J: TRBJ1-5; length: 18; V: TRBV9; D: TRBD1; DNA: TGTGCCAGCAGCGTAAAAGTTTGGGACAGGGAAGGGGGACAGCCCCAGCATTTT; CDR3: CASSVKVWDREGGQPQHF
size: -; J: TRBJ1-2; length: 15; V: TRBV7-9; D: -; DNA: TGTGCCAGCAGCTTAGCACAGCCTAATAACTATGGCTACACCTTC; CDR3: CASSLAQPNNYGYTF
size: -; J: TRBJ2-7; length: 15; V: TRBV7-9; D: TRBD1; DNA: TGTGCCAGCAGCTACCGGGACAGCTTCTCCTACGAGCAGTACTTC; CDR3: CASSYRDSFSYEQYF
size: -; J: TRBJ1-3; length: 13; V: TRBV14; D: -; DNA: TGTGCCAGCAGCGTCAACTCTGGAAACACCATATATTTT; CDR3: CASSVNSGNTIYF
size: -; J: TRBJ1-6; length: 15; V: TRBV5-1; D: -; DNA: TGCGCCAGCAGCTTGTCGCGTCGGGGTTTGTCACCCCTCCACTTT; CDR3: CASSLSRRGLSPLHF
size: -; J: TRBJ2-1; length: 16; V: TRBV28; D: TRBD2; DNA: TGTGCCAGCGGTAATGTATACGGGGGGACGGACAATGAGCAGTTCTTC; CDR3: CASGNVYGGTDNEQFF
size: once; J: TRBJ2-5; length: 17; V: TRBV23-1; D: -; DNA: TGCGCCAGCAGTCAATCTCCCTCTGAGGGCGGTCAAGAGACCCAGTACTTC; CDR3: CASSQSPSEGGQETQYF
size: -; J: TRBJ1-2; length: 14; V: TRBV12-5; D: TRBD1; DNA: TGTGCTAGTGGTTTGGTGGAGACAGGGCTCGGCTACACCTTC; CDR3: CASGLVETGLGYTF
size: once; J: TRBJ1-3; length: 14; V: TRBV5-1; D: -; DNA: TGCGCCAGCAGCTTGAGACAGCCTGGAAACACCATATATTTT; CDR3: CASSLRQPGNTIYF
size: -; J: TRBJ2-1; length: 14; V: TRBV7-9; D: TRBD2; DNA: TGTGCCAGCAGCTTGGGACTAGCCTACAATGAGCAGTTCTTC; CDR3: CASSLGLAYNEQFF
size: -; J: TRBJ2-1; length: 17; V: TRBV5-1; D: TRBD2; DNA: TGCGCCAGCAGCTTGGGGGATATAGCGGGAGCCAACAATGAGCAGTTCTTC; CDR3: CASSLGDIAGANNEQFF
size: -; J: TRBJ2-7; length: 13; V: TRBV19; D: -; DNA: TGTGCCAGTAGTACTCAGGGAGGCTACGAGCAGTACTTC; CDR3: CASSTQGGYEQYF
size: -; J: TRBJ1-2; length: 14; V: TRBV28; D: -; DNA: TGTGCCAGCAGTTCACCCCGGGGTCCGTTCGGCTACACCTTC; CDR3: CASSSPRGPFGYTF
size: -; J: TRBJ1-3; length: 13; V: TRBV5-4; D: TRBD1; DNA: TGTGCCAGCAGCCAGGACAGGGATAACACCATATATTTT; CDR3: CASSQDRDNTIYF
size: -; J: TRBJ2-7; length: 13; V: TRBV19; D: TRBD1; DNA: TGTGCCAGTAGTATCGACAGGGAATACGAGCAGTACTTC; CDR3: CASSIDREYEQYF
size: -; J: TRBJ1-1; length: 16; V: TRBV23-1; D: -; DNA: TGCGCCAGCAGTCAATCGCCGAGGACAGTGAACACTGAAGCTTTCTTT; CDR3: CASSQSPRTVNTEAFF
size: -; J: TRBJ2-3; length: 17; V: TRBV28; D: -; DNA: TGTGCCAGCAGTTTTTTCCGGAGGGGCGATCAATCAGATACGCAGTATTTT; CDR3: CASSFFRRGDQSDTQYF
size: -; J: TRBJ1-2; length: 13; V: TRBV19; D: -; DNA: TGTGCCAGTAGTATAGAACAGGGCCGTGGCTACACCTTC; CDR3: CASSIEQGRGYTF
size: -; J: TRBJ1-2; length: 12; V: TRBV5-1; D: -; DNA: TGCGCCAGCAGCCCATTTGACTATGGCTACACCTTC; CDR3: CASSPFDYGYTF